The rows below give T cell receptor beta chains drawn from one sample of a study of blood T cell repertoires in COVID-19. Clones were sequenced by immunoSEQ multiplex PCR, and TCRdb holds only the in-frame ones, with some missing. The sample includes some 250,000 clones, 88% of them seen just once. The material sequenced was peripheral blood. All receptors come from a human donor in a cohort sampled during active COVID-19. Each CDR3 is given with its conserved first and last residue. Each record gives: clone size, D gene, V gene, J gene, CDR3 DNA, CDR3 protein. A D gene is named only where the DNA matches it firmly. For some rows the clone size is stated as once, few or many, or as a class when expanded; others skip it.

once,.,TRBV6-5,TRBJ1-4,TGTGCCAGCAGAACTACAGGAAATGAAAAACTGTTTTTT,CASRTTGNEKLFF
.,.,TRBV28,TRBJ2-7,TGTGCCAGCACCCCGGGCGGGCGCTACGAGCAGTACTTC,CASTPGGRYEQYF
.,TRBD1,TRBV12-3/TRBV12-4,TRBJ1-2,TGTGCCAGCAGTTTAGACAGGGGGCCGGGCTACACCTTC,CASSLDRGPGYTF
.,.,TRBV12-3/TRBV12-4,TRBJ2-1,TGTGCCAGCAGTTCCGACCAGGGCAATGAGCAGTTCTTC,CASSSDQGNEQFF
.,.,TRBV4-2,TRBJ1-4,TGTGCCAGCAGTCAAGATCGGTACGGGTCTGAGGAAAAACTGTTTTTT,CASSQDRYGSEEKLFF
.,TRBD2,TRBV6-6,TRBJ2-7,TGTGCCAGCAGTCTCACCGGGACTAGCGGGAGGGGGTACGAGCAGTACTTC,CASSLTGTSGRGYEQYF
.,.,TRBV10-1,TRBJ1-3,TGCGCCAGCCGGGAGAGCTCTGGAAACACCATATATTTT,CASRESSGNTIYF
.,.,TRBV23-1,TRBJ2-4,TGCGCCAGCAGTCAAGGGCCAGGCGGGGCTGCATTCGCCAAAAACATTCAGTACTTC,CASSQGPGGAAFAKNIQYF
.,.,TRBV10-3,TRBJ2-5,TGTGCCATCTCTGCAGGGCTGAACCAAGAGACCCAGTACTTC,CAISAGLNQETQYF
.,TRBD2,TRBV28,TRBJ2-7,TGTGCCAGCGCCCCGGGGCTAGCGGGAGTATCTAAGTACTTC,CASAPGLAGVSKYF
.,.,TRBV6-2/TRBV6-3,TRBJ2-7,TGTGCCAGCAGCCATCCCCCCCCCGGCTACGAGCAGTACTTC,CASSHPPPGYEQYF
.,TRBD2,TRBV28,TRBJ2-7,TGTGCCAGCACCTGGGCGGGAGGCACCTACGAGCAGTACTTC,CASTWAGGTYEQYF
few,.,TRBV11-3,TRBJ2-1,TGTGCCAGCAGCGAGAGCGGCTTGTACAATGAGCAGTTCTTC,CASSESGLYNEQFF
.,.,TRBV9,TRBJ1-4,TGTGCCAGCAGCGTAGGTGCCAGTACTGAAAAACTGTTTTTT,CASSVGASTEKLFF
.,.,TRBV21-1,TRBJ2-2,TGTGCCAGCAGCGACAGGACATCGAACACCGGGGAGCTGTTTTTT,CASSDRTSNTGELFF
.,TRBD1,TRBV4-2,TRBJ2-2,TGTGCCAGCGGATTCCTGGACAGGGAGACCGGGGAGCTGTTTTTT,CASGFLDRETGELFF
.,.,TRBV28,TRBJ2-7,TGTGCCAGCAGTTTTGTATCGACAGCTACCTACGAGCAGTACTTC,CASSFVSTATYEQYF
.,TRBD1,TRBV6-6,TRBJ1-3,TGTGCCAGCAGCTGGACAGGGGCCGGAAACACCATATATTTT,CASSWTGAGNTIYF
.,TRBD1,TRBV5-1,TRBJ1-1,TGCGCCAGCAGAATCACCCCCGACAGGGTGGTCGCTGAAGCTTTCTTT,CASRITPDRVVAEAFF
.,TRBD1,TRBV7-6,TRBJ2-3,TGTGCCAGCAGCCCGACAGGGTCCAGGGCAGATACGCAGTATTTT,CASSPTGSRADTQYF
once,TRBD1,TRBV7-2,TRBJ1-4,TGTGCCAGCAGCTTGTATGGGACAGGGAACGAAAAACTGTTTTTT,CASSLYGTGNEKLFF
.,.,TRBV27,TRBJ2-2,TGTGCCAGCAGTTTTATAACGGGAGTTAACACCGGGGAGCTGTTTTTT,CASSFITGVNTGELFF
.,.,TRBV15,TRBJ1-1,TGTGCCACCAACCCAAGGGGGGGGCAGACTGAAGCTTTCTTT,CATNPRGGQTEAFF
.,.,TRBV11-2,TRBJ1-1,TGTGCCAGCAGCCCCAAGGTGGGGAAGCGGGGGGCGGACACTGAAGCTTTCTTT,CASSPKVGKRGADTEAFF
.,TRBD2,TRBV12-5,TRBJ2-7,TGTGCTAGTGCCCCAGCGGGGGCCTACGAGCAGTACTTC,CASAPAGAYEQYF
.,TRBD1,TRBV20-1,TRBJ1-6,TGCAGTGCTAGTGAGCAGGGGGACTCCTATAATTCACCCCTCCACTTT,CSASEQGDSYNSPLHF
.,TRBD1,TRBV6-1,TRBJ2-7,TGTGCCAGCAGTGAACAGCCGGGACAGTCCTACGAGCAGTACTTC,CASSEQPGQSYEQYF
.,.,TRBV19,TRBJ2-2,TGTGCCATCGGAGCGGGTTCGAACACCGGGGAGCTGTTTTTT,CAIGAGSNTGELFF
.,.,TRBV18,TRBJ1-1,TGTGCCAGCTCACCCCGGGGACAGAACACTGAAGCTTTCTTT,CASSPRGQNTEAFF
.,.,TRBV19,TRBJ2-7,TGTGCCAGTAGTGCATCCGTACAGGGATATAACGAGCAGTACTTC,CASSASVQGYNEQYF
.,.,TRBV20-1,TRBJ1-1,TGCAGTGCTAGTGCCCGACAGAAGTACACTGAAGCTTTCTTT,CSASARQKYTEAFF
.,.,TRBV3-1/TRBV3-2,TRBJ1-1,TGTGCCAGCAGCCAAGAATCAGGACAGCATGGGAACACTGAAGCTTTCTTT,CASSQESGQHGNTEAFF
.,.,TRBV12-3/TRBV12-4,TRBJ2-1,TGTGCCAGCACTATGAGGGGGAACAATGAGCAGTTCTTC,CASTMRGNNEQFF
.,TRBD2,TRBV10-3,TRBJ2-2,TGTGCCATCAGTGAGGGAGCGGGAGACACCGGGGAGCTGTTTTTT,CAISEGAGDTGELFF
.,.,TRBV5-1,TRBJ1-2,TGCGCCAGCAGGCAAGGGGGTGGCGATGGCTACACCTTC,CASRQGGGDGYTF
.,TRBD1,TRBV27,TRBJ1-2,TGTGCCAGCAGACGTACAGGGGGGACCTATGGCTACACCTTC,CASRRTGGTYGYTF
once,TRBD2,TRBV28,TRBJ2-6,TGTGCCAGCAGACCTAGCGGGAGATCTGGGGCCAACGTCCTGACTTTC,CASRPSGRSGANVLTF